One sample yielded the 4 T cell receptor beta chains listed below, sequenced in a study of long-term antiretroviral therapy in people with HIV. Investigators performed immunoSEQ version v3.0 at survey level. Profiling relied on immunoSEQ multiplex PCR, and the TCRdb table lists in-frame clones only, not all of them. The data contain roughly 45,000 clones, about 80% of them seen just once; the ten biggest clones take up more than 2.5%. Sequences were derived from unsorted PBMCs, sampled 0.8 years after starting antiretroviral therapy. The receptors originated from a woman between 18 and 29 years old with HIV.

CDR3 sequence: CASSLTLGETQYF. The CDR3 DNA is TGTGCCAGCAGCTTAACTTTGGGGGAGACCCAGTACTTC. The V call is TRBV7-3, the J call TRBJ2-5; D is uncertain. CDR1 is SGHTA, CDR2 FQGTGA, per germline. This CDR3 is built from 13 residues. V gave up 0 bases and J gave up 5 bases, with 7 bases separating them.

The rearrangement uses TRBV7-9 and TRBJ1-5, with D perhaps TRBD1 (5 bases). The CDR3 is 14 residues long. Germline loops: CDR1 SEHNR, CDR2 FQNEAQ (reference sequence). V was trimmed by 5 bases and J by 7 bases, leaving 15 bases between them. The CDR3 protein is CASSQGHRGQPQHF. CDR3 nucleotides: TGTGCCAGCAGCCAAGGACATAGGGGCCAGCCCCAGCATTTT.

The chain links TRBV2 to TRBJ1-3, with D uncertain. CDR3 length: 15 residues. In germline, CDR1 is SNHLY, CDR2 FYNNEI. V shed 6 bases and J shed 1 base, with 13 bases lying between them. CDR3 amino acids: CASRKQRTSGNTIYF. The CDR3 nucleotides are TGTGCCAGCAGAAAACAGCGGACTTCTGGAAACACCATATATTTT.

The gene calls are TRBV2 and TRBJ2-1; no definite D call. The V and J ends lost 4 bases and 12 bases respectively, with 7 bases between them. This CDR3 has 10 residues. Germline CDR1 and CDR2: SNHLY and FYNNEI. CDR3 DNA: TGTGCCAGCAGTGGGTTGGTGCAGTTCTTC. Protein sequence: CASSGLVQFF.